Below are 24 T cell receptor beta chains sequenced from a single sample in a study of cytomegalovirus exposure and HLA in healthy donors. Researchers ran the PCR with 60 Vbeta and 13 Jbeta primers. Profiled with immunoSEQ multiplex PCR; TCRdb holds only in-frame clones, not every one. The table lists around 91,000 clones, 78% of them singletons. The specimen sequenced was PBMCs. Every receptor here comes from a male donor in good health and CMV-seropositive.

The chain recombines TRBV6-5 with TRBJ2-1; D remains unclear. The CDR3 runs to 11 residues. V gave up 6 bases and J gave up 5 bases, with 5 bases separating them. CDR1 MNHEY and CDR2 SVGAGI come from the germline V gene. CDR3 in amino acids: CASSRNNEQFF. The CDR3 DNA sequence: TGTGCCAGCAGCAGAAACAATGAGCAGTTCTTC.

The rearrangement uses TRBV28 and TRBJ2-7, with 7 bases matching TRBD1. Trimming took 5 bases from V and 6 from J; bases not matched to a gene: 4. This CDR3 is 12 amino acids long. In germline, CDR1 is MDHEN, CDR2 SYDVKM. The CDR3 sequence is CASSTTGVEQYF. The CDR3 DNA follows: TGTGCCAGCAGTACAACAGGGGTCGAGCAGTACTTC.

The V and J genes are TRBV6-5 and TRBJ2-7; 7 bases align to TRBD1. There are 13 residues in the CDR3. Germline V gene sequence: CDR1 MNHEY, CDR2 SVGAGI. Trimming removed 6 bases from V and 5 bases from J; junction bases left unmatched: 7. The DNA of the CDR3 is TGTGCCAGCAGACCCCGACAGGGCCACGAGCAGTACTTC. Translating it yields CASRPRQGHEQYF.

The CDR3 loop is CASSFGENEQFF. The DNA for the CDR3 is TGTGCCAGCAGTTTCGGGGAGAATGAGCAGTTCTTC. This chain connects TRBV27 to TRBJ2-1, with D maybe TRBD2 (5 bases). Per the germline V gene, CDR1 is MNHEY and CDR2 is SMNVEV (reference sequence). The ends were cut back, 3 bases at V and 7 bases at J, with 7 bases in the middle. The CDR3 extends over 12 amino acids.

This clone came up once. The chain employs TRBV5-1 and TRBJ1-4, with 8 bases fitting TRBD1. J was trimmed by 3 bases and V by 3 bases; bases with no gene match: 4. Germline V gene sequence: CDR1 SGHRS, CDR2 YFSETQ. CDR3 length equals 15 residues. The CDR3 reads CASSSSTGANEKLFF. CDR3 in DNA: TGCGCCAGCAGCTCCTCGACAGGGGCTAATGAAAAACTGTTTTTT.

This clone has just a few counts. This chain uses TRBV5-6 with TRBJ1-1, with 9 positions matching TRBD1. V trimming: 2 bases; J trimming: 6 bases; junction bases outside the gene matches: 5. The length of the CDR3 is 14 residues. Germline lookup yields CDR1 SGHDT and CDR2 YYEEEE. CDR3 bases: TGTGCCAGCAGCTTAGGACAGGGGAAGCCTGAAGCTTTCTTT. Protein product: CASSLGQGKPEAFF.

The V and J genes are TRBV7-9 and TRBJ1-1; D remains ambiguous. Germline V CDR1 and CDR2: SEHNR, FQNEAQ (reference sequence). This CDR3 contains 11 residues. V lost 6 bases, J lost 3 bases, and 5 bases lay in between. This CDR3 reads CASSYHTEAFF. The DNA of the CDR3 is TGTGCCAGCAGTTATCACACTGAAGCTTTCTTT.

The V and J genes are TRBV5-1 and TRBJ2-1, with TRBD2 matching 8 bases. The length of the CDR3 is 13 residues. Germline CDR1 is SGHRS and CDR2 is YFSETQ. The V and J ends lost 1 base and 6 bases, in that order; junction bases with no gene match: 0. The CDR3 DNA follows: TGCGCCAGCAGCTTGACTAGCGGCAATGAGCAGTTCTTC. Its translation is CASSLTSGNEQFF.

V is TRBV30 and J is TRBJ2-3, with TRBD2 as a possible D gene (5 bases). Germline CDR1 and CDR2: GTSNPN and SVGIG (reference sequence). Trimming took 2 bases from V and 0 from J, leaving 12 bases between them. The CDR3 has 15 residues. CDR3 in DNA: TGTGCCTGGAGTAACCCAGCGGCAAGCACAGATACGCAGTATTTT. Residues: CAWSNPAASTDTQYF. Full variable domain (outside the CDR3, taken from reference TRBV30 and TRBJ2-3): SQTIHQWPATLVQPVGSPLSLECTVEGTSNPNLYWYRQAAGRGLQLLFYSVGIGQISSEVPQNLSASRPQDRQFILSSKKLLLSDSGFYLCAWSNPAASTDTQYFGPGTRLTVL.

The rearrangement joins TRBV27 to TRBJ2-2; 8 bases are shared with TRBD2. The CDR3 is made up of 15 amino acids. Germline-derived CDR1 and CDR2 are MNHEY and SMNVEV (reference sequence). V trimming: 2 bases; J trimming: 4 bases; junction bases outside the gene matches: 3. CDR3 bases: TGTGCCAGCAGTTTAACTAGCGGACCCACCGGGGAGCTGTTTTTT. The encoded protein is CASSLTSGPTGELFF.

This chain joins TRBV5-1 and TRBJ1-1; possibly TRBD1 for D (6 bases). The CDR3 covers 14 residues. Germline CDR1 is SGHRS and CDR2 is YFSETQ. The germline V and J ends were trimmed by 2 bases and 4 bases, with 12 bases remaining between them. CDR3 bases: TGCGCCAGCAGCTTTGAACAGGGCGGCACTGAAGCTTTCTTT. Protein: CASSFEQGGTEAFF.

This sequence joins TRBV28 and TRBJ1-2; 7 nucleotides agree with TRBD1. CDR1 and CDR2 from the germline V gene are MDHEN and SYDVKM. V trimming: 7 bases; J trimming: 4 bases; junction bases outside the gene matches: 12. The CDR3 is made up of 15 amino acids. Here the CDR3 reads CASMGTGAFPYGYTF. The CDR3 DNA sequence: TGTGCCAGCATGGGTACAGGGGCGTTTCCCTATGGCTACACCTTC.

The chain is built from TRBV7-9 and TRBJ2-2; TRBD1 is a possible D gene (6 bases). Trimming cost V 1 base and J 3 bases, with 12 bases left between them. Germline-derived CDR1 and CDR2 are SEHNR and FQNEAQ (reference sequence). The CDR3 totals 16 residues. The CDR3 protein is CASSLGFRGDTGELFF. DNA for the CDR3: TGTGCCAGCAGCTTAGGGTTCAGGGGAGACACCGGGGAGCTGTTTTTT.

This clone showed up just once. The CDR3 here is CASSLLARDETQYF. CDR3 coding DNA: TGTGCCAGCAGTTTGTTAGCGAGGGATGAGACCCAGTACTTC. The chain is built from TRBV27 and TRBJ2-5; a possible D gene is TRBD2 (5 bases). Germline CDR1 and CDR2: MNHEY and SMNVEV (reference sequence). The CDR3 extends over 14 amino acids. V dropped 3 bases and J dropped 5 bases, with 13 bases sitting between them.

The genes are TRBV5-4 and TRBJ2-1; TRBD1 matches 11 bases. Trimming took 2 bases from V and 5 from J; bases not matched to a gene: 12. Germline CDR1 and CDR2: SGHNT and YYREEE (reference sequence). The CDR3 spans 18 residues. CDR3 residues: CASSFFGRGTGGNNEQFF. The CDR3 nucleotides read TGTGCCAGCAGCTTCTTTGGTCGGGGGACAGGGGGAAACAATGAGCAGTTCTTC. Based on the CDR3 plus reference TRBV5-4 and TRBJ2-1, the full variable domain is ETGVTQSPTHLIKTRGQQVTLRCSSQSGHNTVSWYQQALGQGPQFIFQYYREEENGRGNFPPRFSGLQFPNYSSELNVNALELDDSALYLCASSFFGRGTGGNNEQFFGPGTRLTVL.

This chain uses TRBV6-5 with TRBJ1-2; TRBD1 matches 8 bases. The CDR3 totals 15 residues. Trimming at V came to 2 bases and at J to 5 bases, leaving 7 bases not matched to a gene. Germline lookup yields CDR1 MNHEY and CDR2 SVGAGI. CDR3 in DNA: TGTGCCAGCAGTTACGGGAGGACAGGGAAGTATGGCTACACCTTC. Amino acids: CASSYGRTGKYGYTF.

CDR3 DNA sequence: TGTGCCAGCACCGAGGGAGCCACCTTAAACACCATATATTTT. Residues: CASTEGATLNTIYF. V usage is TRBV28 and J usage is TRBJ1-3; D is unresolved. The V end was cut by 7 bases, the J end by 6 bases, with 16 bases between. CDR3 length equals 14 residues. Germline lookup yields CDR1 MDHEN and CDR2 SYDVKM.

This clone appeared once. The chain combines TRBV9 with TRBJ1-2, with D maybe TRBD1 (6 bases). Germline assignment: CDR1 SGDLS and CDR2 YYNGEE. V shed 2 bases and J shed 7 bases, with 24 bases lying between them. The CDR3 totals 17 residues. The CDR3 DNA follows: TGTGCCAGCAGCGTGGGGCAGGCCGTGCTCTTAGGGGGTGGCTACACCTTC. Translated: CASSVGQAVLLGGGYTF.

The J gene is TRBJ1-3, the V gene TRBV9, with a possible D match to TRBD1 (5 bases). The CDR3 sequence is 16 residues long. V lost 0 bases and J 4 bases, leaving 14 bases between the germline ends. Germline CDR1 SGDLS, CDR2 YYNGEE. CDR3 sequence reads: CASSVVGRGYGNTIYF. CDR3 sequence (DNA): TGTGCCAGCAGCGTAGTCGGGCGGGGGTACGGAAACACCATATATTTT.

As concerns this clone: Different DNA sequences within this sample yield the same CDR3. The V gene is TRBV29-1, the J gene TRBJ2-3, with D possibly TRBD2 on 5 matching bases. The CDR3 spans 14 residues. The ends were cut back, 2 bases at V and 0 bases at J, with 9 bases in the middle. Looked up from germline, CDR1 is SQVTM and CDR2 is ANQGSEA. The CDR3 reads CSVEPGVSTDTQYF. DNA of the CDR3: TGCAGCGTTGAACCCGGGGTTAGCACAGATACGCAGTATTTT.

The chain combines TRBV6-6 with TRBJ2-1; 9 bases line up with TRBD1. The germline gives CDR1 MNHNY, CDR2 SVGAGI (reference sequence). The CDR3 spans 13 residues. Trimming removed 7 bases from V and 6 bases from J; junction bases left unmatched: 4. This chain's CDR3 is CASMGQGSNEQFF. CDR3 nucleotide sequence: TGTGCCAGCATGGGACAGGGATCCAATGAGCAGTTCTTC.

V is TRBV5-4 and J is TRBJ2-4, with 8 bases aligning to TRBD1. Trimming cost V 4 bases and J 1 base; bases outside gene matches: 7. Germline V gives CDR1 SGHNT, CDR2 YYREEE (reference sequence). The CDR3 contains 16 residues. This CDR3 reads CASSVQGAVAKNIQYF. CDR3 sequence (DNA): TGTGCCAGCAGCGTTCAGGGGGCCGTGGCCAAAAACATTCAGTACTTC.

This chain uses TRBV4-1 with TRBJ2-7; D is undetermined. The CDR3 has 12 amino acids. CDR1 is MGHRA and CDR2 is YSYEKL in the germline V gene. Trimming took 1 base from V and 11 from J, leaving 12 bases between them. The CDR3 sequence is CASSQVPSREYF. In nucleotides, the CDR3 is TGCGCCAGCAGCCAAGTTCCCAGCCGGGAGTACTTC.

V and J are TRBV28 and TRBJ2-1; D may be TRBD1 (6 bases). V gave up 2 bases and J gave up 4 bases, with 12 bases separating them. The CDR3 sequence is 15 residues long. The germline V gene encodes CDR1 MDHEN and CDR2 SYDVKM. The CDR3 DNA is TGTGCCAGCAGTTTAGGACAGCGAGGGTACAATGAGCAGTTCTTC. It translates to CASSLGQRGYNEQFF.